These 8 T cell receptor beta chains came from one sample sequenced in a study of metastatic and nonmetastatic thyroid tumors. TCRdb re-processed the PCR reads through MiXCR. The table records roughly 12,000 clones, approximately 31% of them present only once. Among the patients, none had received any treatment before thyroid surgery. Source material: tumor tissue. The receptors derive from a male donor with papillary thyroid cancer or a benign thyroid nodule (not recorded which). Some clones in this sample may be carry-over from other donors' samples.

This clone was observed a few times. CDR3 residues: CASSYGGRGGTSYEQYF. DNA for the CDR3: TGTGCCAGCAGTTACGGAGGTCGGGGGGGGACTTCCTACGAGCAGTACTTC. The J gene is TRBJ2-7, the V gene TRBV6-5, with 8 bases aligning to TRBD2. The CDR3 totals 17 residues. CDR1 and CDR2 (germline): MNHEY, SVGAGI. Germline trimming cut 2 bases from V and 1 base from J; bases unmatched to any gene: 10.

V gene TRBV20-1 combines with J gene TRBJ2-1; 8 bases are a match to TRBD2. The CDR3 is 16 amino acids. Germline-derived CDR1 and CDR2 are DFQATT and SNEGSKA (reference sequence). V gave up 6 bases and J gave up 0 bases; unmatched junction bases: 10. CDR3 nucleotides: TGCAGTGCCCCCGTAGCGGGAAGGAGCTCCTACAATGAGCAGTTCTTC. It specifies CSAPVAGRSSYNEQFF.

A few counts support this clone. V usage is TRBV7-9 and J usage is TRBJ2-7, with D perhaps matching TRBD2 (6 bases). The germline V gene has CDR1 SEHNR and CDR2 FQNEAQ (reference sequence). CDR3 length equals 12 residues. The V end lost 5 bases, the J end lost 3 bases, and 8 bases lay between the germline ends. The CDR3 spells CASSPGGYEQYF. The CDR3 DNA follows: TGTGCCAGCAGCCCCGGGGGCTACGAGCAGTACTTC.

The table lists this clone with a few counts. The rearrangement uses TRBV6-1 and TRBJ1-5, with 8 bases identical to TRBD1. The CDR3 sequence is 14 residues long. The germline gives CDR1 MNHNS, CDR2 SASEGT. V was pared by 6 bases and J by 7 bases, with 8 bases of the junction left unmatched. The CDR3 nucleotides read TGTGCCAGCAGGGCAGGGGGCTGGGCACAGCCCCAGCATTTT. Translating it yields CASRAGGWAQPQHF.

The rearrangement joins TRBV6-1 to TRBJ1-3; possible D gene TRBD1, 6 bases. The V gene's germline CDR1 is MNHNS and CDR2 SASEGT. The CDR3 extends over 15 amino acids. Trimming pared 6 bases from V and 0 bases from J, leaving 12 bases between. The CDR3 nucleotides read TGTGCCAGCAGCCCAGGGGTCTACTCTGGAAACACCATATATTTT. It yields the protein CASSPGVYSGNTIYF.

This clone was recorded many times. The rearrangement links TRBV10-1 to TRBJ2-2; 9 bases align to TRBD1. Germline lookup yields CDR1 WNHNN and CDR2 SYGVQD (reference sequence). With 2 bases clipped from V and 8 bases from J, the junction kept 15 bases outside the gene matches. The CDR3 has 18 residues. The CDR3 spells CASSERILGTGGLGELFF. The CDR3 DNA sequence: TGCGCCAGCAGTGAGAGAATCTTGGGTACAGGGGGCTTGGGGGAGCTGTTTTTT.

This clone was seen at least ten times. The chain links TRBV5-6 to TRBJ2-1; 7 bases are a match to TRBD1. The CDR3 length is 16 residues. Germline assignment: CDR1 SGHDT and CDR2 YYEEEE. V shed 0 bases, J shed 0 bases, and the junction held 3 bases outside the gene matches. The CDR3 protein is CASSLEGASSYNEQFF. The CDR3 DNA follows: TGTGCCAGCAGCTTGGAGGGGGCCAGCTCCTACAATGAGCAGTTCTTC.

This clone ranks as medium-sized. The chain carries TRBV3-1 and TRBJ1-6, with D perhaps matching TRBD1 (5 bases). The CDR3 sequence is 14 residues long. Germline assignment: CDR1 LGHDT and CDR2 YNNKEL (reference sequence). The V end lost 4 bases, the J end lost 10 bases, and 14 bases lay between the germline ends. The CDR3 sequence is CASSLRVGGSPLHF. In DNA form, the CDR3 reads TGTGCCAGCAGCCTCCGGGTCGGGGGATCACCCCTCCACTTT.